A selection of T cell receptor beta chains follows, all from one sample in a study of T cells in Graves' hyperthyroidism and ophthalmopathy. TCRdb redid the calling of the multiplex PCR reads with MiXCR, one entry per CDR3 protein. Of around 340,000 distinct CDR3 sequences in the sample, around 18% are singletons; the top ten hold around 15%. The sequencing sample was made of blood. The receptors originated from a woman in her thirties or forties with Graves' ophthalmopathy. Both conserved end residues are part of each CDR3. D genes are given only for firm matches. Rows may omit the clone size; those that give it use once, few, many or a size class.

many	TRBV20-1	-	TRBJ1-5	CSASTGRVSQPQHF	TGCAGTGCTAGTACCGGCAGGGTGAGTCAGCCCCAGCATTTT
-	TRBV10-3	TRBD1	TRBJ1-5	CAISNDREGQPQHF	TGTGCCATCAGCAATGACAGGGAGGGTCAGCCCCAGCATTTT
many	TRBV7-8	-	TRBJ2-7	CASSGDLPEQYF	TGTGCCAGCAGTGGGGACTTGCCCGAGCAGTACTTC
many	TRBV28	-	TRBJ2-3	CASSPGQITDTQYF	TGTGCCAGCAGCCCCGGACAGATCACAGATACGCAGTATTTT
many	TRBV30	TRBD1	TRBJ1-1	CAGNLQGWTEAFF	TGTGCCGGAAACCTACAGGGGTGGACTGAAGCTTTCTTT
many	TRBV6-5	TRBD2	TRBJ2-7	CASSYEAGGPGGQYF	TGTGCCAGCAGTTACGAGGCGGGAGGGCCAGGGGGGCAGTACTTC
many	TRBV12-3/TRBV12-4	-	TRBJ1-5	CASSFQGLAGNQPQHF	TGTGCCAGCAGTTTCCAGGGACTAGCGGGCAATCAGCCCCAGCATTTT
-	TRBV24-1	-	TRBJ1-3	CATSARDTRSGNTIYF	TGTGCCACCAGTGCCCGGGACACCCGCTCTGGAAACACCATATATTTT
-	TRBV12-3/TRBV12-4	-	TRBJ2-5	CASSLASNSQETQYF	TGTGCCAGCAGTTTAGCTAGCAACAGTCAAGAGACCCAGTACTTC
many	TRBV25-1	TRBD1	TRBJ1-2	CASESDRGFSGYTF	TGTGCCAGTGAATCGGACAGGGGGTTTAGCGGCTACACCTTC
-	TRBV20-1	TRBD1	TRBJ1-5	CSAHGQGDGQPQHF	TGCAGTGCCCACGGACAGGGGGACGGTCAGCCCCAGCATTTT
-	TRBV20-1	-	TRBJ2-7	CSAENRQVSSYEQYF	TGCAGTGCCGAAAACCGACAGGTCAGCTCCTACGAGCAGTACTTC
many	TRBV20-1	-	TRBJ2-7	CSAKTSSYEQYF	TGCAGTGCTAAGACTAGCTCCTACGAGCAGTACTTC
many	TRBV11-2	TRBD2	TRBJ2-7	CASSYSGRNYEQYF	TGTGCCAGCAGCTATAGCGGGAGGAACTACGAGCAGTACTTC
-	TRBV6-1	-	TRBJ1-2	CASTTGEVSGYTF	TGTGCCAGCACCACCGGGGAAGTCTCTGGCTACACCTTC
many	TRBV9	TRBD2	TRBJ2-2	CASSGSSGVNTGELFF	TGTGCCAGCAGCGGTTCTAGCGGGGTGAACACCGGGGAGCTGTTTTTT
many	TRBV20-1	-	TRBJ2-7	CSARGAAGVSYEQYF	TGCAGTGCTAGAGGGGCGGCAGGGGTAAGCTACGAGCAGTACTTC
many	TRBV27	-	TRBJ1-1	CASSGLTGNTEAFF	TGTGCCAGCAGTGGGCTCACAGGGAACACTGAAGCTTTCTTT
many	TRBV10-3	TRBD2	TRBJ2-7	CAISEASGRFSYEQYF	TGTGCCATCAGTGAGGCTAGCGGGAGATTCTCCTACGAGCAGTACTTC
few	TRBV6-1	-	TRBJ1-5	CASSEGLGFFSQNQPQHF	TGTGCCAGCAGTGAAGGTCTGGGGTTCTTCTCCCAGAATCAGCCCCAGCATTTT
many	TRBV30	-	TRBJ2-2	CAFGEGELFF	TGTGCCTTTGGGGAGGGGGAGCTGTTTTTT
many	TRBV2	-	TRBJ2-4	CASRDRIKNIQYF	TGTGCCAGCAGAGACAGGATCAAAAACATTCAGTACTTC
many	TRBV4-3	-	TRBJ1-6	CASSQDGQGGSPLHF	TGCGCCAGCAGCCAAGATGGGCAGGGAGGCTCACCCCTCCACTTT
many	TRBV29-1	TRBD1	TRBJ2-5	CSVEGDRYQETQYF	TGCAGCGTTGAAGGGGACAGGTACCAAGAGACCCAGTACTTC
few	TRBV5-1	-	TRBJ1-1	CASSRLLTENTEAFF	TGCGCCAGCAGCCGACTGCTTACCGAGAACACTGAAGCTTTCTTT
few	TRBV6-1	TRBD2	TRBJ2-7	CASNQGGRAYEQYF	TGTGCCAGCAACCAAGGCGGGAGGGCCTACGAGCAGTACTTC
-	TRBV7-2	-	TRBJ1-1	CASSLSVRTAFF	TGTGCCAGCAGCTTATCAGTACGGACAGCTTTCTTT
-	TRBV6-1	-	TRBJ1-5	CASSEMLTLRGPWGNQPQHF	TGTGCCAGCAGTGAAATGCTGACCTTAAGAGGACCCTGGGGCAATCAGCCCCAGCATTTT
-	TRBV5-1	TRBD2	TRBJ2-7	CASSLAGGGLSYEQYF	TGCGCCAGCAGCTTGGCCGGGGGGGGCCTCTCCTACGAGCAGTACTTC
-	TRBV12-3/TRBV12-4	-	TRBJ1-1	CASRVTAIGTEAFF	TGTGCCAGCAGGGTGACAGCCATCGGCACTGAAGCTTTCTTT
many	TRBV6-2/TRBV6-3	-	TRBJ2-2	CASRTGTGDAGELFF	TGTGCCAGCAGAACCGGGACTGGGGACGCCGGGGAGCTGTTTTTT
once	TRBV2	TRBD2	TRBJ2-7	CASSVPTSGRNNEQYF	TGTGCCAGCAGTGTTCCAACTAGCGGGAGAAACAACGAGCAGTACTTC
many	TRBV6-1	-	TRBJ2-7	CASSEEAYSYEQYF	TGTGCCAGCAGTGAAGAGGCATACTCCTACGAGCAGTACTTC
many	TRBV6-2/TRBV6-3	-	TRBJ2-7	CASTFSGAYEQYF	TGTGCCAGCACCTTTAGCGGAGCCTACGAGCAGTACTTC
many	TRBV6-1	-	TRBJ2-7	CASSAVSWSTYEQYF	TGTGCCAGCAGTGCCGTCAGTTGGAGTACCTACGAGCAGTACTTC
many	TRBV28	TRBD1	TRBJ2-7	CASSPRTGGHYEQYF	TGTGCCAGCAGTCCGCGGACAGGGGGCCACTACGAGCAGTACTTC
many	TRBV28	-	TRBJ2-6	CASGEWTNSGANVLTF	TGTGCCAGCGGAGAATGGACGAACTCTGGGGCCAACGTCCTGACTTTC
many	TRBV6-1	-	TRBJ2-1	CASSEDVGTNEQFF	TGTGCCAGCAGTGAAGACGTCGGGACTAATGAGCAGTTCTTC
many	TRBV28	-	TRBJ2-6	CASVADLGANVLTF	TGTGCCAGCGTGGCAGACCTTGGGGCCAACGTCCTGACTTTC
many	TRBV30	-	TRBJ1-1	CAWSGSFGSRNTEAFF	TGTGCCTGGAGTGGGTCTTTCGGGAGCCGAAACACTGAAGCTTTCTTT
many	TRBV29-1	TRBD1	TRBJ1-5	CSVRQGFNQPQHF	TGCAGCGTCCGACAGGGGTTCAATCAGCCCCAGCATTTT
-	TRBV27	-	TRBJ2-7	CASSPTPDGSYEQYF	TGTGCCAGCAGTCCGACGCCCGACGGCTCCTACGAGCAGTACTTC